The rows below give T cell receptor beta chains drawn from one sample of a study of shared clonotypes between healthy human individuals. Profiling relied on immunoSEQ multiplex PCR, and the TCRdb table lists in-frame clones only, not all of them. Counted here are about 2.3 million clones, approximately 95% occurring once; the ten biggest clones make up 0.3% to 0.4%. Sequencing was carried out using naive CD4+ T cells from PBMCs. The source is a man aged 18-30 years in good health. Some clones in this sample may be carry-over from other donors' samples. CDR3s include the opening cysteine and the closing phenylalanine or tryptophan. The D gene is left open where the match is weak. Clone size is shown for a subset of rows, as once, few, many or a class of expanded clone.

v_call	clone_size	d_call	j_call	cdr3_nt	cdr3_aa
TRBV9	NA	NA	TRBJ2-6	TGTGCCAGCAGCGAGCGACCTGGGGCCAACGTCCTGACTTTC	CASSERPGANVLTF
TRBV6-1	NA	NA	TRBJ2-2	TGTGCCAGCAGTTGGGCCCCCACCGGGGAGCTGTTTTTT	CASSWAPTGELFF
TRBV11-2	NA	TRBD1	TRBJ1-2	TGTGCCAGCGTAAACCTAGCAACCGGGACAGGGAATGGCTACACCTTC	CASVNLATGTGNGYTF
TRBV7-2	NA	TRBD1	TRBJ2-2	TGTGCCAGCAGCTCAACACCCGTAAGACAGGGCGGCGGGGAGCTGTTTTTT	CASSSTPVRQGGGELFF
TRBV11-1	NA	TRBD2	TRBJ2-2	TGTGCCAGCAGCCCCCCCGGGCGGGAGAGTTTAGGGGAGCTGTTTTTT	CASSPPGRESLGELFF
TRBV19	NA	TRBD1	TRBJ1-1	TGTGCCAGTAGTGCCTGGGGGACAGTTCTGGAAGCTTTCTTT	CASSAWGTVLEAFF
TRBV7-3	NA	NA	TRBJ2-7	TGTGCCAGCAGCCCCATGTCGGGGTACGAGCAGTACTTC	CASSPMSGYEQYF
TRBV27	NA	NA	TRBJ1-5	TGTGCCAGCAGTTTCCGGGGCAGTTATAGCAATCAGCCCCAGCATTTT	CASSFRGSYSNQPQHF
TRBV18	NA	TRBD1	TRBJ1-1	TGTGCCAGCTCACCACTACAGGGGGTGAACACTGAAGCTTTCTTT	CASSPLQGVNTEAFF
TRBV28	NA	NA	TRBJ1-1	TGTGCCAGCAGCCCCGTGGAGGCTGAAGCTTTCTTT	CASSPVEAEAFF
TRBV6-1	NA	TRBD2	TRBJ2-7	TGTGCCAGCCAAATAGCGGGAGGTTCCTACGAGCAGTACTTC	CASQIAGGSYEQYF
TRBV10-3	NA	NA	TRBJ1-3	TGTGCCAGTCGGGGGGCGCGGGGAAACACCATATATTTT	CASRGARGNTIYF
TRBV21-1	NA	NA	TRBJ1-2	TGTGCCAGCACCCTCCCAGCTGGCTACACCTTC	CASTLPAGYTF
TRBV30	NA	NA	TRBJ1-3	TGTGCCTGGAGTGAGGGGCCGAGCTCTGGAAACACCATATATTTT	CAWSEGPSSGNTIYF
TRBV6-6	NA	TRBD1	TRBJ2-3	TGTGCCAGCAGTTACGCTAACAGGGGTGGAGATACGCAGTATTTT	CASSYANRGGDTQYF
TRBV5-5	once	NA	TRBJ1-2	TGTGCCAGCAGCGTGGACACACGCTTATGGTATGGCTACACCTTC	CASSVDTRLWYGYTF
TRBV6-5	NA	NA	TRBJ1-4	TGTGCCAGCAGTTCCCGTTCGGGGTCAGCAAGTGAAAAACTGTTTTTT	CASSSRSGSASEKLFF
TRBV6-5	once	NA	TRBJ1-5	TGTGCCAGCAGTTACTCGGGGATTCCCAATCAGCCCCAGCATTTT	CASSYSGIPNQPQHF
TRBV9	NA	TRBD1	TRBJ2-1	TGTGCCAGCAGCGTTACAGGGGAGTCCTACAATGAGCAGTTCTTC	CASSVTGESYNEQFF
TRBV5-1	NA	NA	TRBJ2-2	TGCGCCAGCAGCCTTTCAGGATACCCGAACACCGGGGAGCTGTTTTTT	CASSLSGYPNTGELFF
TRBV29-1	NA	NA	TRBJ1-2	TGCAGCGTTCAGCCAACAGGGAACTATGGCTACACCTTC	CSVQPTGNYGYTF
TRBV6-5	NA	NA	TRBJ2-2	TGTGCCAGCAGCCGCCACGCCGGGGAGCTGTTTTTT	CASSRHAGELFF
TRBV28	NA	NA	TRBJ2-2	TGTGCCAGCAGTTCTCCCCCCGGACAGAGGGACACCGGGGAGCTGTTTTTT	CASSSPPGQRDTGELFF
TRBV18	NA	TRBD1	TRBJ2-5	TGTGCCAGCTCCCCTACAGGGGTGGGAGAGACCCAGTACTTC	CASSPTGVGETQYF
TRBV28	NA	NA	TRBJ2-6	TGTGCCAGCAGTCTTCCCTCTGGGGCCAACGTCCTGACTTTC	CASSLPSGANVLTF